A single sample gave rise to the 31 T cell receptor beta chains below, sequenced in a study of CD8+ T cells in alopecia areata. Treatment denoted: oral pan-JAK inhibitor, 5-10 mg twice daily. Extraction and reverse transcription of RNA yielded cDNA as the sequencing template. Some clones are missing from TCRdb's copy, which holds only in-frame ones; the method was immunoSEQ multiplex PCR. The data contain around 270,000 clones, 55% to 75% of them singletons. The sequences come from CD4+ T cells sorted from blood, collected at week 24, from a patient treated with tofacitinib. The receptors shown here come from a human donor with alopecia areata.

CDR3 loop: CASSLALDLPDTQYF. The CDR3 nucleotides are TGCGCCAGCAGCCTGGCTCTGGACCTCCCAGATACGCAGTATTTT. The chain recombines TRBV5-1 with TRBJ2-3; unclear D gene. CDR1 and CDR2 (germline): SGHRS, YFSETQ. V lost 4 bases and J lost 4, with 16 bases in between. The CDR3 extends over 15 amino acids.

The DNA of the CDR3 is TGTGCCAGCAGCTCCTGGGGGGAATATTCACCCCTCCACTTT. Its protein is CASSSWGEYSPLHF. The chain has TRBV7-2 and TRBJ1-6, with D tentatively TRBD1 (5 bases). The CDR3 length is 14 residues. Trimming took off 4 bases at V and 8 bases at J, with 12 bases between the two ends. Per the germline V gene, CDR1 is SGHTA and CDR2 is FQGNSA.

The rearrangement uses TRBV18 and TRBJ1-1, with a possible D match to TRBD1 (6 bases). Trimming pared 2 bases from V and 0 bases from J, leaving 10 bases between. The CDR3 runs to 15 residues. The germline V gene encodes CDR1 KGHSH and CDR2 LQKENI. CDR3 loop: CASSPNAGVNTEAFF. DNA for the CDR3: TGTGCCAGCTCACCAAATGCAGGGGTGAACACTGAAGCTTTCTTT. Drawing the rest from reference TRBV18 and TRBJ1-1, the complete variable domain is NAGVMQNPRHLVRRRGQEARLRCSPMKGHSHVYWYRQLPEEGLKFMVYLQKENIIDESGMPKERFSAEFPKEGPSILRIQQVVRGDSAAYFCASSPNAGVNTEAFFGQGTRLTVV.

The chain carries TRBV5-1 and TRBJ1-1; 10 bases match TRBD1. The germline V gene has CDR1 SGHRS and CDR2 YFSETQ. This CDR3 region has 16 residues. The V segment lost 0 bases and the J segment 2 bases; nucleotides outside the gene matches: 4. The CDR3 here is CASSLVGTGVNTEAFF. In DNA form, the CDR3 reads TGCGCCAGCAGCTTGGTTGGGACAGGGGTTAACACTGAAGCTTTCTTT.

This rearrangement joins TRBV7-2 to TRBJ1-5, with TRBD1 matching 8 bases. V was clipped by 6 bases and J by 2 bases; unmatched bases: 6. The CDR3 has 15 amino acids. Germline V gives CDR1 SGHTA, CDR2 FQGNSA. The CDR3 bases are TGTGCCAGCAGGGACAGGGCTGGGGGCAATCAGCCCCAGCATTTT. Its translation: CASRDRAGGNQPQHF. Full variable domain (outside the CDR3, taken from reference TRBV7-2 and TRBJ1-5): GAGVSQSPSNKVTEKGKDVELRCDPISGHTALYWYRQSLGQGLEFLIYFQGNSAPDKSGLPSDRFSAERTGGSVSTLTIQRTQQEDSAVYLCASRDRAGGNQPQHFGDGTRLSIL.

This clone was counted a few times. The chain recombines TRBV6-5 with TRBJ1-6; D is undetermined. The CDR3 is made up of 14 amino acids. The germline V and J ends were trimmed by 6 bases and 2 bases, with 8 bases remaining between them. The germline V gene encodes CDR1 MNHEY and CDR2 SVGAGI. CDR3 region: CASRGVAYNSPLHF. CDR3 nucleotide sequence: TGTGCCAGCAGGGGTGTCGCCTATAATTCACCCCTCCACTTT.

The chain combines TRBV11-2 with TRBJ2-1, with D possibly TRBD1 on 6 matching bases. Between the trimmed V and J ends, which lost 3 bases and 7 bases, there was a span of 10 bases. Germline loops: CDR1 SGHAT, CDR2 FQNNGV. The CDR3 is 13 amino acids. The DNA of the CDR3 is TGTGCCAGCAGCTTGGGGGCTGGTAATGAGCAGTTCTTC. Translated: CASSLGAGNEQFF. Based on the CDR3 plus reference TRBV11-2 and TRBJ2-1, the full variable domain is EAGVAQSPRYKIIEKRQSVAFWCNPISGHATLYWYQQILGQGPKLLIQFQNNGVVDDSQLPKDRFSAERLKGVDSTLKIQPAKLEDSAVYLCASSLGAGNEQFFGPGTRLTVL.

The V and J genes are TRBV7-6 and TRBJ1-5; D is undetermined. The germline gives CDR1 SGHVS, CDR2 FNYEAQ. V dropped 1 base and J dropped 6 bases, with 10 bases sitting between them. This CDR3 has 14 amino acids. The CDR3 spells CASSLGHGPQPQHF. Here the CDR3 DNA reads TGTGCCAGCAGCTTAGGGCACGGGCCTCAGCCCCAGCATTTT.

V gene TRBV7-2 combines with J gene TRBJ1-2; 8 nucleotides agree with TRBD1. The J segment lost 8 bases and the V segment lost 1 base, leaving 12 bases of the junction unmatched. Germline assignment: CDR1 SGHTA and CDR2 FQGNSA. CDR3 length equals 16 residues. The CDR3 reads CASSLGSGGAVGGYTF. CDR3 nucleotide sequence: TGTGCCAGCAGCTTAGGCTCAGGGGGCGCGGTAGGCGGCTACACCTTC.

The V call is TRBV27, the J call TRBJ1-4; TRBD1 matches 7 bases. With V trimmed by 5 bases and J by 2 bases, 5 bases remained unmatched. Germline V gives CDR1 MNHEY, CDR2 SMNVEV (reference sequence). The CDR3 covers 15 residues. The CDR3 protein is CASSKRQGTNEKLFF. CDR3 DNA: TGTGCCAGCAGTAAGAGACAGGGTACTAATGAAAAACTGTTTTTT.

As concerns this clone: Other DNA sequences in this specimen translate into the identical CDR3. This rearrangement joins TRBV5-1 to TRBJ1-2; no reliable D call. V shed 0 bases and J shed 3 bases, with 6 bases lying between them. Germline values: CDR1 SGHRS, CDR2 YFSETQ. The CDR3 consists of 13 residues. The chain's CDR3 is CASSLAGDYGYTF. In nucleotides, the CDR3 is TGCGCCAGCAGCTTGGCGGGTGACTATGGCTACACCTTC.

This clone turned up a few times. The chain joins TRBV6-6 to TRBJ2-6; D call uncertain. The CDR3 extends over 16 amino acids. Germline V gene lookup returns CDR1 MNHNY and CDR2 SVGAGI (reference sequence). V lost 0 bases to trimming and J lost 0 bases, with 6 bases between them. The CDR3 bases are TGTGCCAGCAGTTACTCCCACCGCTCTGGGGCCAACGTCCTGACTTTC. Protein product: CASSYSHRSGANVLTF.

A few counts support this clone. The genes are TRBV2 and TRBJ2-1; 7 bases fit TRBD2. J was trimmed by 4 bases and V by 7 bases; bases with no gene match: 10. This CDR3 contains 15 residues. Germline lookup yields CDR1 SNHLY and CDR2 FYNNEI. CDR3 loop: CASNSGSGSYNEQFF. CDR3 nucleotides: TGTGCCAGCAACTCGGGTAGCGGGTCTTACAATGAGCAGTTCTTC.

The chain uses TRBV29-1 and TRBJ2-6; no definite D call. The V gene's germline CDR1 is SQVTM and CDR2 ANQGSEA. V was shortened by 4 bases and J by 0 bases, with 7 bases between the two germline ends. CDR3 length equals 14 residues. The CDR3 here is CSVVSLSGANVLTF. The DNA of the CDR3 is TGCAGCGTTGTATCGCTCTCTGGGGCCAACGTCCTGACTTTC.

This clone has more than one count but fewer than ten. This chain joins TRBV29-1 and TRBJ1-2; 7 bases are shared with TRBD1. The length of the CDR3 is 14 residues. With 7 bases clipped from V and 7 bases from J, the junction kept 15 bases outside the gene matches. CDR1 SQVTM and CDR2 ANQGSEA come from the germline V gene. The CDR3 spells CSGIWRGLSGGYTF. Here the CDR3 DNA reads TGCAGCGGGATTTGGAGGGGGCTGTCAGGTGGCTACACCTTC.

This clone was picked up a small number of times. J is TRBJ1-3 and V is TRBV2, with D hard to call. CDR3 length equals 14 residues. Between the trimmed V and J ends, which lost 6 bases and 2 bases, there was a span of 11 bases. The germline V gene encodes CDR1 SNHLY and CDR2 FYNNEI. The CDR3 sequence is CASSETTPGNTIYF. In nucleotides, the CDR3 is TGTGCCAGCAGCGAGACCACACCTGGAAACACCATATATTTT.

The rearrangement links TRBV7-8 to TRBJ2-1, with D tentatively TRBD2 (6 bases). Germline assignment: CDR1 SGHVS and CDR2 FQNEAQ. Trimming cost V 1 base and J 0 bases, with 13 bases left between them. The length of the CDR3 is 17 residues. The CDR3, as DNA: TGTGCCAGCAGCTTAGTCCGCGGGGATAGCTCCTACAATGAGCAGTTCTTC. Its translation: CASSLVRGDSSYNEQFF.

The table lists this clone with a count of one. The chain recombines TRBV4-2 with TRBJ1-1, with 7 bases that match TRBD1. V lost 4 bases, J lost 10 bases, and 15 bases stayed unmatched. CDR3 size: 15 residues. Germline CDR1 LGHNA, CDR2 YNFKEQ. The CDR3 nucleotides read TGTGCCAGCAGCCCTCAGACAGGGCGCGCGGTGGTAGCTTTCTTT. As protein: CASSPQTGRAVVAFF.

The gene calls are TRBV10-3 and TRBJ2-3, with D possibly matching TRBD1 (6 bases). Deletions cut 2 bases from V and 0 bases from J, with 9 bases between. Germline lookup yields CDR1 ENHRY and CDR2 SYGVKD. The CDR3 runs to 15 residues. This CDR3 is CAISEPGQSTDTQYF. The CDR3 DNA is TGTGCCATCAGTGAGCCAGGACAGAGCACAGATACGCAGTATTTT.

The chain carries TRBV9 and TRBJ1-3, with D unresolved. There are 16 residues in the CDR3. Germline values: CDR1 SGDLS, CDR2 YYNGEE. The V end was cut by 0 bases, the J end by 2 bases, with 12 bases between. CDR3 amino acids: CASSVASGRAGNTIYF. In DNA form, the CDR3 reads TGTGCCAGCAGCGTAGCGTCAGGACGTGCTGGAAACACCATATATTTT.

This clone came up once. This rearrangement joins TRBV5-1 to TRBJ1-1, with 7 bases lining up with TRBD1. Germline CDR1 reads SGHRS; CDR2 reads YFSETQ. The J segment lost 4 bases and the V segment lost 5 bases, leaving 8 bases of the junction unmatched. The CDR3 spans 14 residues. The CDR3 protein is CASSPDRVGTEAFF. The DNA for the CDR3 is TGCGCCAGCAGTCCCGACAGGGTTGGCACTGAAGCTTTCTTT.

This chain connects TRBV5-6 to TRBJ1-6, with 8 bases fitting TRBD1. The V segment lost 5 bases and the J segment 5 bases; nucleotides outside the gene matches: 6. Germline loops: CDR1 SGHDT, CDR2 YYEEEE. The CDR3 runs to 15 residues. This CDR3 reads CASSEYRGDNSPLHF. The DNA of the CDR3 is TGTGCCAGCAGTGAATACAGGGGGGATAATTCACCCCTCCACTTT.

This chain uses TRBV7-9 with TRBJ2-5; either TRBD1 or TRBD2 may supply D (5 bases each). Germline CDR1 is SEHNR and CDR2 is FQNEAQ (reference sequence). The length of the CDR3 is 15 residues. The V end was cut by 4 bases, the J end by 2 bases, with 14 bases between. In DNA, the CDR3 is TGTGCCAGCAGCTCCAGTAGGGACGGACAAGAGACCCAGTACTTC. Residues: CASSSSRDGQETQYF.

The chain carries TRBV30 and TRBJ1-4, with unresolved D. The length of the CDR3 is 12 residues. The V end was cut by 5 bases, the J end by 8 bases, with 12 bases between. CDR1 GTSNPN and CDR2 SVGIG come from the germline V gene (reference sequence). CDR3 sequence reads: CAWGPTIEKLFF. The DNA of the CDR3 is TGTGCCTGGGGACCAACTATCGAAAAACTGTTTTTT.

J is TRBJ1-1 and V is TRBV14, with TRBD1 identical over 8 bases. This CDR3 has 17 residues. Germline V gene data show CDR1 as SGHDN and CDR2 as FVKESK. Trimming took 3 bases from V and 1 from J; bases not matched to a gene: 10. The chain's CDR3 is CASSHRTTGVGNTEAFF. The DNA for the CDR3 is TGTGCCAGCAGCCATCGAACGACAGGGGTGGGGAACACTGAAGCTTTCTTT. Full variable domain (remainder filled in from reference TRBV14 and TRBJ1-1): EAGVTQFPSHSVIEKGQTVTLRCDPISGHDNLYWYRRVMGKEIKFLLHFVKESKQDESGMPNNRFLAERTGGTYSTLKVQPAELEDSGVYFCASSHRTTGVGNTEAFFGQGTRLTVV.

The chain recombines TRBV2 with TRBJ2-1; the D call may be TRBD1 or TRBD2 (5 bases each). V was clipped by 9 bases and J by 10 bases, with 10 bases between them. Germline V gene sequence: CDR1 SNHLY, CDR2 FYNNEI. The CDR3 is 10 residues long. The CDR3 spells CASWDREQFF. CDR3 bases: TGTGCCAGTTGGGACCGGGAGCAGTTCTTC. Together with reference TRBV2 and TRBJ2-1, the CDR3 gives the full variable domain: EPEVTQTPSHQVTQMGQEVILRCVPISNHLYFYWYRQILGQKVEFLVSFYNNEISEKSEIFDDQFSVERPDGSNFTLKIRSTKLEDSAMYFCASWDREQFFGPGTRLTVL.

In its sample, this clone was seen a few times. The CDR3 region is CASRLWTSYNTDTQYF. CDR3 bases: TGTGCCAGCAGGCTTTGGACTAGCTACAACACAGATACGCAGTATTTT. The chain combines TRBV5-4 with TRBJ2-3, with 8 bases matching TRBD2. V was pared by 5 bases and J by 2 bases, with 10 bases of the junction left unmatched. This CDR3 is 16 amino acids long. CDR1 and CDR2 (germline): SGHNT, YYREEE (reference sequence).

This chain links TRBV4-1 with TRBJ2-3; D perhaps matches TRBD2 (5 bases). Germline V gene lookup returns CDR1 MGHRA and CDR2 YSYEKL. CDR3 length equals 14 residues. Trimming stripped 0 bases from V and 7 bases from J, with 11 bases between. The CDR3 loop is CASSQDGSIHTQYF. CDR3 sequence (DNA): TGCGCCAGCAGCCAAGATGGGAGCATTCATACGCAGTATTTT.

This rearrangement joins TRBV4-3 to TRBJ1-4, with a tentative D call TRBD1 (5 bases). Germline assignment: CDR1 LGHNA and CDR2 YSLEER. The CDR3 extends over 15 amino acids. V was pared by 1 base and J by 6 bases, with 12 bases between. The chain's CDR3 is CASSQGLTVYEKLFF. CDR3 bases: TGCGCCAGCAGCCAAGGGCTGACAGTCTATGAAAAACTGTTTTTT.

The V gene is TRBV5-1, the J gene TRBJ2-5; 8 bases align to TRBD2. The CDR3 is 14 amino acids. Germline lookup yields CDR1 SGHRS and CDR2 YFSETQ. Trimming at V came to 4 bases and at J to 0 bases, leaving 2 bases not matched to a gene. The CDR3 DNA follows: TGCGCCAGCAGCGTACTAGCGGACCAAGAGACCCAGTACTTC. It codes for CASSVLADQETQYF.

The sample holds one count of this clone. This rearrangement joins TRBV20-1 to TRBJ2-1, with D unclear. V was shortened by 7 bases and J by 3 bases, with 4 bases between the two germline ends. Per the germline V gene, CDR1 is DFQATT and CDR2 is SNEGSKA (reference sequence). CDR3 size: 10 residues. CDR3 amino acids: CSGHYNEQFF. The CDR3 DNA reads TGCAGTGGTCACTACAATGAGCAGTTCTTC.